The rows below give T cell receptor beta chains drawn from one sample of a study of blood T cell repertoires in COVID-19. Clones were sequenced by immunoSEQ multiplex PCR, and TCRdb holds only the in-frame ones, with some missing. The table lists roughly 14,000 clones, approximately 86% of them singletons. The sequencing sample was made of peripheral blood. The receptors here all came from a human donor in a cohort sampled during active COVID-19. Both conserved end residues are part of each CDR3. The order of the fields is D gene, V gene, clone size, CDR3 length, J gene, CDR3 DNA, CDR3 protein. The D gene is left open where the match is weak. Expanded clones get a size class; other rows say once, few or many, or leave the size out.

>NA|TRBV21-1|NA|13|TRBJ2-2
TGTGCCGCACAGCCTCCGAACACCGGGGAGCTGTTTTTT
CAAQPPNTGELFF
>TRBD1|TRBV5-6|NA|18|TRBJ2-7
TGTGCCAGCAGCTTGGGCGGGACAGGGGGTTCCCCTTTTTACGAGCAGTACTTC
CASSLGGTGGSPFYEQYF
>NA|TRBV4-2|NA|15|TRBJ1-2
TGTGCCAGCAGCCAGAGGGGGACGGCTAACTATGGCTACACCTTC
CASSQRGTANYGYTF
>TRBD2|TRBV5-4|NA|17|TRBJ2-1
TGTGCCAGCAGCCCGCCTAGCGGGGGGGCCCGAGGCAATGAGCAGTTCTTC
CASSPPSGGARGNEQFF
>NA|TRBV27|few|11|TRBJ1-2
TGTGCCAGGGGACGGGGGGGTGGCTACACCTTC
CARGRGGGYTF
>TRBD1|TRBV5-1|NA|14|TRBJ2-3
TGCGCCAGCAGCCCGGACAGGGGGACAGATACGCAGTATTTT
CASSPDRGTDTQYF
>NA|TRBV2|once|13|TRBJ2-1
TGTGCCAGCAGTGAAGTCCCGGACAATGAGCAGTTCTTC
CASSEVPDNEQFF
>TRBD1|TRBV4-3|NA|15|TRBJ1-2
TGCGCCAGCAGCCTCCGGGACAGGGTTAACTATGGCTACACCTTC
CASSLRDRVNYGYTF
>TRBD1|TRBV5-1|NA|16|TRBJ1-5
TGCGCCAGCAGCTTGGAAGGGACAGGGGGAGGTCAGCCCCAGCATTTT
CASSLEGTGGGQPQHF
>TRBD1|TRBV7-9|few|13|TRBJ1-1
TGTGCCAGCAGCTTAGGGCCAGGGGGTGAAGCTTTCTTT
CASSLGPGGEAFF
>TRBD1|TRBV7-2|NA|13|TRBJ2-5
TGTGCCAGCAGCTTGGACAGGGGGAAGACCCAGTACTTC
CASSLDRGKTQYF
>NA|TRBV5-1|NA|14|TRBJ1-2
TGCGCCAGCAGCTTGGCCTCCAGGAACTATGGCTACACCTTC
CASSLASRNYGYTF
>NA|TRBV11-2|NA|12|TRBJ1-1
TGTGCCAGCAGGCTTGGGGGGACTGAAGCTTTCTTT
CASRLGGTEAFF
>TRBD2|TRBV7-2|NA|15|TRBJ2-5
TGTGCCAGCAGCGCACGGACTTTCGGGGGGGAGACCCAGTACTTC
CASSARTFGGETQYF
>NA|TRBV10-1|few|14|TRBJ1-4
TGCGCCAGCAGTGGGTGCCTCGATGAGGAAAAACTGTTTTTT
CASSGCLDEEKLFF
>NA|TRBV7-2|NA|15|TRBJ1-1
TGTGCCAGCAGCTTAGCCCCCGGGTCTTACACTGAAGCTTTCTTT
CASSLAPGSYTEAFF
>NA|TRBV6-1|NA|14|TRBJ2-1
TGTGCCAGCAGTGATCTGACAGGGAGGCATGAGCAGTTCTTC
CASSDLTGRHEQFF
>NA|TRBV18|NA|15|TRBJ1-4
TGTGCCAGCTCACCACCCGACAGGAATAATGAAAAACTGTTTTTT
CASSPPDRNNEKLFF
>NA|TRBV18|NA|12|TRBJ1-1
TGTGCCAGCTCACCACTGCGCGAGGAGGCTTTCTTT
CASSPLREEAFF
>NA|TRBV7-9|few|12|TRBJ1-1
TGTGCCAGCAGCTTAGTGACTGCTGAAGCTTTCTTT
CASSLVTAEAFF
>NA|TRBV6-6|NA|15|TRBJ2-7
TGTGCCAGCAGTTACGGTTCGGAGCTCAGCTACGAGCAGTACTTC
CASSYGSELSYEQYF
>NA|TRBV11-2|NA|14|TRBJ2-5
TGTGCCAGCAGCTCGACAGTACTACAAGAGACCCAGTACTTC
CASSSTVLQETQYF
>NA|TRBV29-1|NA|14|TRBJ1-3
TGCAGCGTTGAAGGGGGGCAGACTGGAAACACCATATATTTT
CSVEGGQTGNTIYF
>TRBD1|TRBV10-3|NA|15|TRBJ2-1
TGTGCCATCAGTGAGAGCAGGGGGAGATACAATGAGCAGTTCTTC
CAISESRGRYNEQFF
>TRBD2|TRBV27|NA|14|TRBJ2-7
TGTGCCAGCAGTTTATATCCTAGCGGCGGCGAGCAGTACTTC
CASSLYPSGGEQYF
>TRBD1|TRBV7-9|NA|16|TRBJ2-1
TGTGCCAGCAGCGACCACAGGGGTCGGTCCTTTGGTGAGCAGTTCTTC
CASSDHRGRSFGEQFF
>TRBD1|TRBV10-3|NA|13|TRBJ1-4
TGTGCCATCTCAGGGGGAGTCGATGAAAAACTGTTTTTT
CAISGGVDEKLFF
>NA|TRBV15|NA|14|TRBJ2-7
TGTGCCACCAGCAGGGGGCAGGGGAGCTACGAGCAGTACTTC
CATSRGQGSYEQYF
>NA|TRBV18|NA|15|TRBJ2-7
TGTGCCAGCTCACCACCGAGCAAGGGGGTTTGGGAGCAGTACTTC
CASSPPSKGVWEQYF
>NA|TRBV10-3|NA|13|TRBJ2-7
TGTGCCATCAGTGCGGAGGATTGGTACGAGCAGTACTTC
CAISAEDWYEQYF
>NA|TRBV9|NA|14|TRBJ2-1
TGTGCCAGCAGCCCTCAGGGGAACTACAATGAGCAGTTCTTC
CASSPQGNYNEQFF
>NA|TRBV5-1|NA|15|TRBJ2-3
TGCGCCAGCAGCTTGGGGTTCGGGACTGCTAATACGCAGTATTTT
CASSLGFGTANTQYF
>NA|TRBV5-5|NA|14|TRBJ2-1
TGTGCCAGCAGCTTCGGGTCTATCGACAATGAGCAGTTCTTC
CASSFGSIDNEQFF
>NA|TRBV5-6|NA|13|TRBJ1-2
TGTGCCAGCAGCCCGTACTCTCGGGATGGCTACACCTTC
CASSPYSRDGYTF
>NA|TRBV18|NA|15|TRBJ2-1
TGTGCCAGCTCACCATATGAGACAAACTACAATGAGCAGTTCTTC
CASSPYETNYNEQFF
>NA|TRBV6-5|NA|16|TRBJ2-3
TGTGCCAGCAGTTACTCAGCAGGGTTGAGCACAGATACGCAGTATTTT
CASSYSAGLSTDTQYF
>NA|TRBV29-1|few|12|TRBJ1-3
TGCAGCGTCACTACGTCTGGAAACACCATATATTTT
CSVTTSGNTIYF
>TRBD1|TRBV5-1|NA|15|TRBJ1-6
TGCGCCAGCAGCGAAGGACAGGGTCGAAATTCACCCCTCCACTTT
CASSEGQGRNSPLHF
>TRBD1|TRBV2|few|18|TRBJ2-6
TGTGCCAGCCAGGGGACAGGGGGGCTCTGGGCTGGGGCCAACGTCCTGACTTTC
CASQGTGGLWAGANVLTF
>NA|TRBV28|NA|16|TRBJ1-3
TGTGCCAGCGGGTCTTGGGGCCAGGGCTCTGGAAACACCATATATTTT
CASGSWGQGSGNTIYF
>TRBD2|TRBV7-2|once|15|TRBJ2-2
TGTGCCAGCAGCATCCTAGCGGGGAACACCGGGGAGCTGTTTTTT
CASSILAGNTGELFF
>TRBD2|TRBV7-2|NA|14|TRBJ2-1
TGTGCCAGCAGCCCGGGACTAGCGGGTACTGAGCAGTTCTTC
CASSPGLAGTEQFF
>NA|TRBV5-4|NA|13|TRBJ1-2
TGTGCCAGCAGCTCCCAGGGGCTCTTGGGCTACACCTTC
CASSSQGLLGYTF
>TRBD2|TRBV7-2|NA|17|TRBJ2-5
TGTGCCAGCAGCCCACCGGGAAAGCGGGGGAACCAAGAGACCCAGTACTTC
CASSPPGKRGNQETQYF
>NA|TRBV3-1/TRBV3-2|once|16|TRBJ1-1
TGTGCCAGCAGCCAGGACTGGGGACAACTGGCTACTGAAGCTTTCTTT
CASSQDWGQLATEAFF
>NA|TRBV4-3|NA|17|TRBJ1-4
TGCGCCAGCAGCCAAGAGTTGGGGGCTAGGGCTAATGAAAAACTGTTTTTT
CASSQELGARANEKLFF
>NA|TRBV18|NA|18|TRBJ2-7
TGTGCCAGCTCCCCAAACACCAAGGGACTCCGGGATGGATACGAGCAGTACTTC
CASSPNTKGLRDGYEQYF
>NA|TRBV7-9|NA|16|TRBJ1-1
TGTGCCAGCAGCTTTGGGCATCTGGGGGCAGCCGATAGGGCTTTCTTT
CASSFGHLGAADRAFF
>TRBD1|TRBV6-6|NA|14|TRBJ1-2
TGTGCCAGCAGCCCGAGACAGGGTTCCAACGGCTACACCTTC
CASSPRQGSNGYTF
>NA|TRBV7-9|NA|11|TRBJ1-3
TGTGCCAGCAGCTTAATGAGGCCCAAGAAATTT
CASSLMRPKKF
>NA|TRBV15|medium-sized|13|TRBJ2-3
TGTGCCACCAGCAGGGTGGTCGGGGATACGCAGTATTTT
CATSRVVGDTQYF
>TRBD1|TRBV6-2/TRBV6-3|NA|16|TRBJ2-1
TGTGCCAGCAGTTTCTACCTGGGACAGGTTTACAATGAGCAGTTCTTC
CASSFYLGQVYNEQFF
>NA|TRBV4-3|NA|17|TRBJ1-4
TGCGCCAGCAGCCAAGGGGGAAGAGCGTCAGGGATTGAAAAACTGTTTTTT
CASSQGGRASGIEKLFF
>TRBD1|TRBV2|NA|13|TRBJ1-2
TGTGCCAGCAGTCTCGACAGGGGATATGGCTACACCTTC
CASSLDRGYGYTF